These T cell receptor beta chains were read from a single sample in a study. TCRdb reprocessed the 5' RACE reads via MiXCR and lists one record per CDR3 protein. In the table there are roughly 46,000 distinct CDR3 sequences, around 26% of which are singletons. The sample comprised naive CD4+ T cells sorted from blood. Receptors were obtained from a female donor with breast cancer. The CDR3 runs from the conserved cysteine through the conserved F or W. D genes are given only for firm matches. Some rows mark clone size as missing; the rest say once, few, many or name a class of expanded clone.

d_gene,v_gene,abundance,len,j_gene,CDR3nt,CDR3aa
-,TRBV6-1,-,16,TRBJ2-3,TGTGCCAGCAGTGAACTTATTCGGTCGGAGGCAGATACGCAGTATTTT,CASSELIRSEADTQYF
-,TRBV20-1,few,12,TRBJ2-5,TGCAGTGCCGCCAGGGCTCAAGAGACCCAGTACTTC,CSAARAQETQYF
TRBD2,TRBV7-9,-,15,TRBJ2-3,TGTGCCAGCAGCTTAACGCTAGCGGGGAGAGATACGCAGTATTTT,CASSLTLAGRDTQYF
-,TRBV20-1,-,12,TRBJ2-1,TGCAGTGCTAGGGGACACGGGAATGAGCAGTTCTTC,CSARGHGNEQFF
TRBD1,TRBV29-1,-,13,TRBJ1-3,TGCAGCTCTCAGACAGGGACTGGAAACACCATATATTTT,CSSQTGTGNTIYF
TRBD2,TRBV18,few,14,TRBJ2-3,TGTGCCAGCTCACCTCTAGCGGGGGAGGATACGCAGTATTTT,CASSPLAGEDTQYF
TRBD1,TRBV5-4,-,12,TRBJ1-2,TGTGCCAGCAGCTTGATTGGGACAGACTACACCTTC,CASSLIGTDYTF
TRBD1,TRBV5-1,few,17,TRBJ1-1,TGCGCCAGCAGCTTGGACGGCGGTGGGGTGACAGGGTCGACGTCTTTCTTT,CASSLDGGGVTGSTSFF
TRBD1,TRBV11-2,few,17,TRBJ2-3,TGTGCCAGCAGCTTAGGGACAGGGGGGTATAGCACAGATACGCAGTATTTT,CASSLGTGGYSTDTQYF
-,TRBV18,few,13,TRBJ1-5,TGTGCCAGCTCACCGATGGTTAATCAGCCCCAGCATTTT,CASSPMVNQPQHF
-,TRBV5-6,-,15,TRBJ1-5,TGTGCCAGCAGCTACAGGGTGAATAGCAATCAGCCCCAGCATTTT,CASSYRVNSNQPQHF